These 9 T cell receptor beta chains originate from one sample sequenced in a study of cytomegalovirus exposure and HLA in healthy donors. The PCR made use of 60 Vbeta and 13 Jbeta primers. Sequencing was performed with immunoSEQ multiplex PCR; in TCRdb, only in-frame clones are kept and a portion is missing. In the table there are some 180,000 clones, more than 75% of which are singletons. Sequencing input: PBMCs. The receptors were sampled from a girl less than two years old in good health and CMV-seronegative.

This clone was seen only once. The chain employs TRBV12-5 and TRBJ2-1, with D perhaps TRBD2 (5 bases). CDR3 length: 18 residues. V was cut by 6 bases and J by 1 base, with 22 bases left in between. Germline V gene lookup returns CDR1 LGHNT and CDR2 FRNRAP. CDR3 protein: CASGPPLEAQWSYNEQFF. CDR3 DNA sequence: TGTGCTAGTGGCCCCCCACTAGAAGCTCAGTGGTCCTACAATGAGCAGTTCTTC.

This chain joins TRBV11-3 and TRBJ2-1; 9 bases map to TRBD1. The J segment lost 10 bases and the V segment lost 5 bases, leaving 15 bases of the junction unmatched. This CDR3 has 16 residues. Germline V gene sequence: CDR1 SGHNT, CDR2 YENEEA. CDR3 sequence reads: CASSQSWGQGFIEQFF. The CDR3 bases are TGTGCCAGCAGCCAGTCGTGGGGACAGGGCTTCATAGAGCAGTTCTTC. The full variable domain, with the rest looked up from reference TRBV11-3 and TRBJ2-1, is EAGVVQSPRYKIIEKKQPVAFWCNPISGHNTLYWYLQNLGQGPELLIRYENEEAVDDSQLPKDRFSAERLKGVDSTLKIQPAELGDSAVYLCASSQSWGQGFIEQFFGPGTRLTVL.

The chain carries TRBV9 and TRBJ2-3, with 7 bases identical to TRBD2. The CDR3 extends over 18 amino acids. Germline CDR1 is SGDLS and CDR2 is YYNGEE. With V trimmed by 3 bases and J by 4 bases, 17 bases remained unmatched. The CDR3 protein is CASSAPYAGGGVSDTQYF. The CDR3, as DNA: TGTGCCAGCAGCGCCCCGTATGCTGGCGGGGGAGTATCAGATACGCAGTATTTT. Together with reference TRBV9 and TRBJ2-3, the CDR3 gives the full variable domain: DSGVTQTPKHLITATGQRVTLRCSPRSGDLSVYWYQQSLDQGLQFLIQYYNGEERAKGNILERFSAQQFPDLHSELNLSSLELGDSALYFCASSAPYAGGGVSDTQYFGPGTRLTVL.

The chain couples TRBV4-1 to TRBJ2-1, with 9 bases identical to TRBD2. The CDR3 consists of 14 residues. The germline V gene has CDR1 MGHRA and CDR2 YSYEKL. The trim removed 1 base at V and 9 bases at J, leaving 4 bases unmatched. The CDR3 here is CASSQVGGGGEQFF. The CDR3 DNA reads as TGCGCCAGCAGCCAAGTTGGCGGGGGGGGTGAGCAGTTCTTC.

This CDR3 reads CASSPLAREAYEQYF. The CDR3 coding sequence is TGTGCCAGCAGCCCTTTAGCGAGAGAAGCCTACGAGCAGTACTTC. J is TRBJ2-7 and V is TRBV2; TRBD2 is a possible D gene (5 bases). The CDR3 sequence is 15 residues long. Trimming pared 6 bases from V and 2 bases from J, leaving 17 bases between. Germline CDR1 is SNHLY and CDR2 is FYNNEI.

The chain carries TRBV7-2 and TRBJ2-1; TRBD2 is a possible D gene (5 bases). The CDR3 contains 14 residues. Germline V gives CDR1 SGHTA, CDR2 FQGNSA. Trimming left V 3 bases short and J 4 bases short, with 10 bases between. CDR3 nucleotides: TGTGCCAGCAGCTTTTACGGGAATTACAATGAGCAGTTCTTC. This gives the protein CASSFYGNYNEQFF.

The V and J genes are TRBV5-4 and TRBJ1-2; 9 bases match TRBD1. V trimming: 2 bases; J trimming: 5 bases; junction bases outside the gene matches: 1. There are 13 residues in the CDR3. Per germline, CDR1 SGHNT and CDR2 YYREEE (reference sequence). CDR3 region: CASSFDRGYGYTF. CDR3 nucleotides: TGTGCCAGCAGCTTTGACAGGGGGTATGGCTACACCTTC.

This rearrangement joins TRBV5-4 to TRBJ1-1; D unclear. Germline CDR1 is SGHNT and CDR2 is YYREEE (reference sequence). The V end was cut by 0 bases, the J end by 8 bases, with 20 bases between. CDR3 length equals 16 residues. CDR3 DNA: TGTGCCAGCAGCTTGGGGCGGCCAGATAAGTTTTGGGAAGCTTTCTTT. This gives the protein CASSLGRPDKFWEAFF.

CDR3 nucleotide sequence: TGTGCCAGCAGCTTGACTAGCACCGGGGAGCTGTTTTTT. This codes for CASSLTSTGELFF. V gene TRBV7-9 combines with J gene TRBJ2-2, with a weak D call TRBD2 (6 bases). V was shortened by 3 bases and J by 4 bases, with 6 bases between the two germline ends. From germline, CDR1 is SEHNR and CDR2 FQNEAQ (reference sequence). The CDR3 length is 13 residues.